This T cell receptor beta chain emerged from a study of human T cells and chemical hapten exposure. Documented time point: patch test 1, 2 weeks after DPC sensitization. This sample's treatment: therapeutic diphenylcyclopropenone sensitization with weekly scalp DPC. As for this clonotype: It may be a read error: a sequence one base away is much more abundant.

Germline CDR1 and CDR2: SGHAT and FQDESV (reference sequence). The ends lost 5 bases at V and 2 bases at J; junction bases unmatched: 7. The CDR3 consists of 16 residues. A single record per CDR3 protein comes from TCRdb applying MiXCR to the RACE reads. The data contain around 340,000 distinct CDR3 sequences, approximately 6.3% of them singletons. The TCR originated in a woman aged 18-29 years with alopecia areata. Some clones in this sample may be carry-over from other donors' samples. The source was whole blood, collected in connection with sensitization to the hapten diphenylcyclopropenone (DPC). The rearrangement uses TRBV11-1 and TRBJ2-3, with 10 bases matching TRBD2. DNA of the CDR3: TGTGCCAGCAGCCAACTGGGACTAGCGTCCACAGATACGCAGTATTTT. Translating gives CASSQLGLASTDTQYF.